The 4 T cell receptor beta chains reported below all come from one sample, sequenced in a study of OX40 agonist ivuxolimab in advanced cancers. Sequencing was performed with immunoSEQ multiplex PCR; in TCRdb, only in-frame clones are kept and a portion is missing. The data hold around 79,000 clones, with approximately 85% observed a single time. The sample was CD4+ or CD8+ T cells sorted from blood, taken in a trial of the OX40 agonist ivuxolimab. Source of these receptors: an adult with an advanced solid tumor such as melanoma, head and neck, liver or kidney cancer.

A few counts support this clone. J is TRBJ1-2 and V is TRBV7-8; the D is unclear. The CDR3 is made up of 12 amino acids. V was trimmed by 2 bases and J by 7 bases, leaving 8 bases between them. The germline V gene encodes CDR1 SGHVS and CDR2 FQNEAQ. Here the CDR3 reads CASSLLASGYTF. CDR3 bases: TGTGCCAGCAGCTTACTCGCGAGTGGCTACACCTTC.

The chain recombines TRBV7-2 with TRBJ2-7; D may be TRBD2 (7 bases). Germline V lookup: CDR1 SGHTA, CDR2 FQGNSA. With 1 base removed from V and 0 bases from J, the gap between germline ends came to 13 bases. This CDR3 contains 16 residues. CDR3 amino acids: CASSLVGGGSSYEQYF. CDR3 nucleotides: TGTGCCAGCAGCTTAGTAGGGGGGGGAAGCTCCTACGAGCAGTACTTC.

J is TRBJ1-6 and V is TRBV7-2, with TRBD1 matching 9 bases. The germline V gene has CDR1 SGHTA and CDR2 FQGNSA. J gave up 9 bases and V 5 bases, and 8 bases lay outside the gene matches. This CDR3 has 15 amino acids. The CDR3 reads CASSPNTGGGSPLHF. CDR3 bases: TGTGCCAGCAGCCCGAACACAGGGGGCGGTTCACCCCTCCACTTT.

DNA of the CDR3: TGTGCCACCAGCAGCCGGGGTTCGGGAATCAATCAGCCCCAGCATTTT. It is translated as CATSSRGSGINQPQHF. The chain recombines TRBV15 with TRBJ1-5; D ambiguous. With 3 bases removed from V and 3 bases from J, the gap between germline ends came to 15 bases. The V gene's germline CDR1 is LNHNV and CDR2 YYDKDF (reference sequence). The CDR3 is made up of 16 amino acids.